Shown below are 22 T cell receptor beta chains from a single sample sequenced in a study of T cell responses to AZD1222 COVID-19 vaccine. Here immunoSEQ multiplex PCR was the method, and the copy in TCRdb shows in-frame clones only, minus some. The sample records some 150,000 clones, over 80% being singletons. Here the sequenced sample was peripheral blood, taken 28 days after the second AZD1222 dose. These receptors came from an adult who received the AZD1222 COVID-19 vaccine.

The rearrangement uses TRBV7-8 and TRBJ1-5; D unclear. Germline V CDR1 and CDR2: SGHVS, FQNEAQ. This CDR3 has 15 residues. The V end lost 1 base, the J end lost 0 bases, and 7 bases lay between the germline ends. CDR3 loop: CASSLVGLSNQPQHF. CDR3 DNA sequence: TGTGCCAGCAGCTTAGTAGGCCTTAGCAATCAGCCCCAGCATTTT.

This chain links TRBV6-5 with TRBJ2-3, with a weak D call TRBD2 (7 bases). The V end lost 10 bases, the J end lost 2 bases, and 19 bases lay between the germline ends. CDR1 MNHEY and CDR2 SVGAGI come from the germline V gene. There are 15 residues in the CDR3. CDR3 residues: CATRGVQGITDTQYF. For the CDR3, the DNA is TGTGCCACCCGGGGGGTACAGGGCATCACAGATACGCAGTATTTT.

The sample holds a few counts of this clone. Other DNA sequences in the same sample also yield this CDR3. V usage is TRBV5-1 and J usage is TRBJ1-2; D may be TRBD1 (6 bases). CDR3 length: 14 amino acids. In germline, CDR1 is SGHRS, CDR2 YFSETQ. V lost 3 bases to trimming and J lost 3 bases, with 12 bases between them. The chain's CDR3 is CASSSTGKDYGYTF. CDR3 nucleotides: TGCGCCAGCAGCTCAACAGGGAAGGACTATGGCTACACCTTC.

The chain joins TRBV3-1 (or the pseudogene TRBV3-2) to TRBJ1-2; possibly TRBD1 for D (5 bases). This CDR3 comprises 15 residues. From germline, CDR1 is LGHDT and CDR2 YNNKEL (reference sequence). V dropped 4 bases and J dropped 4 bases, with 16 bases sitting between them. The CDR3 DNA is TGTGCCAGCAGCCCCGGACACGGGACGCGCTATGGCTACACCTTC. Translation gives CASSPGHGTRYGYTF.

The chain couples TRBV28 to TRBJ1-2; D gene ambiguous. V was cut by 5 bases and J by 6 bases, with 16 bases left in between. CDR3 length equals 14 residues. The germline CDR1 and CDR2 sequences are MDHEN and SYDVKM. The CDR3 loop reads CASSQYEGSHGYTF. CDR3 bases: TGTGCCAGCAGTCAGTACGAAGGGTCCCATGGCTACACCTTC.

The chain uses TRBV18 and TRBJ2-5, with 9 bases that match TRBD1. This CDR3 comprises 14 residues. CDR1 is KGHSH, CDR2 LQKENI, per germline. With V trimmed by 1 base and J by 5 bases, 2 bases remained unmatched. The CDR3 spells CASSPLDRGETQYF. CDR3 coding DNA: TGTGCCAGCTCACCACTTGACAGGGGGGAGACCCAGTACTTC.

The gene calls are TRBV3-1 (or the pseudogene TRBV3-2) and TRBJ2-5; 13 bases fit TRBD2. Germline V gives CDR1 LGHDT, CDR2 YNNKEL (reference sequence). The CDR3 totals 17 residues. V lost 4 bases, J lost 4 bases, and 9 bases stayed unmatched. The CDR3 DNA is TGTGCCAGCAGCCCCCAGACTAGCGGGAGGTACGGAGAGACCCAGTACTTC. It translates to CASSPQTSGRYGETQYF.

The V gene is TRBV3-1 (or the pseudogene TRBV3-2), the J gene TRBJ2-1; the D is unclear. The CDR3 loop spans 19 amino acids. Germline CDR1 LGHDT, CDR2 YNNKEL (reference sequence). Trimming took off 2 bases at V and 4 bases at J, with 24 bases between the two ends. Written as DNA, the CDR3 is TGTGCCAGCAGCCAATTGTGCGCGTGTCTTTTTACCCAATACAATGAGCAGTTCTTC. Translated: CASSQLCACLFTQYNEQFF.

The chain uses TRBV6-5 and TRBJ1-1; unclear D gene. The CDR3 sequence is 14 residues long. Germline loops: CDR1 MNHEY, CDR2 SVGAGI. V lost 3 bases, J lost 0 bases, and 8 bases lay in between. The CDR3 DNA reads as TGTGCCAGCAGTTATAGTCAGTTGAACACTGAAGCTTTCTTT. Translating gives CASSYSQLNTEAFF.

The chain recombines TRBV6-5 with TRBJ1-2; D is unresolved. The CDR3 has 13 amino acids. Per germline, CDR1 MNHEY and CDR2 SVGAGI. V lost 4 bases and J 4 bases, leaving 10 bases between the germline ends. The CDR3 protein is CASSSRNGYGYTF. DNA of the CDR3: TGTGCCAGCAGTTCAAGGAACGGCTATGGCTACACCTTC.

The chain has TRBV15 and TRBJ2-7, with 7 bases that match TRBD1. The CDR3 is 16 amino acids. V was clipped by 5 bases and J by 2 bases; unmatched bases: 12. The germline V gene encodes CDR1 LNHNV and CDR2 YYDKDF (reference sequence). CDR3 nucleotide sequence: TGTGCCACCAGCCGTATAGGGGACAGTGGGACCTACGAGCAGTACTTC. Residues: CATSRIGDSGTYEQYF.

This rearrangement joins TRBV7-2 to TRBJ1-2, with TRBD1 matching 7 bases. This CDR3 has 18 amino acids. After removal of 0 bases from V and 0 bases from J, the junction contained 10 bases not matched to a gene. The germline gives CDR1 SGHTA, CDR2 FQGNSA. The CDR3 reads CASSLAAGGRRANYGYTF. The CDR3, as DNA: TGTGCCAGCAGCTTAGCGGCAGGGGGAAGGAGAGCTAACTATGGCTACACCTTC.

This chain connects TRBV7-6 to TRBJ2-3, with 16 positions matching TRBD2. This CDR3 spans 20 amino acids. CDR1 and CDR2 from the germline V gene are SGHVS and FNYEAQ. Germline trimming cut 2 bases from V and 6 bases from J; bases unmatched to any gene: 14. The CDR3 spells CASSLSLSGTSGRGRDTQYF. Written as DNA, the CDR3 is TGTGCCAGCAGCTTATCCCTTTCCGGGACTAGCGGGAGGGGTAGGGATACGCAGTATTTT.

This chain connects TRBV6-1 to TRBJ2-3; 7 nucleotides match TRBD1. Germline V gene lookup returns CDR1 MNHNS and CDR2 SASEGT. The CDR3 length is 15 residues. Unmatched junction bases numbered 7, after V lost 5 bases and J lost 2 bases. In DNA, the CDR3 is TGTGCCAGCAGTCTGGGACAGATACTCACAGATACGCAGTATTTT. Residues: CASSLGQILTDTQYF.

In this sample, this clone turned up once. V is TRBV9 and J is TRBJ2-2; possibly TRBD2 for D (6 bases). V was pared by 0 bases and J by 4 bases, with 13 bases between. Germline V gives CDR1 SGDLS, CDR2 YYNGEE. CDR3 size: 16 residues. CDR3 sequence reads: CASSVGAGTFTGELFF. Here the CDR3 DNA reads TGTGCCAGCAGCGTAGGGGCCGGGACTTTCACCGGGGAGCTGTTTTTT.

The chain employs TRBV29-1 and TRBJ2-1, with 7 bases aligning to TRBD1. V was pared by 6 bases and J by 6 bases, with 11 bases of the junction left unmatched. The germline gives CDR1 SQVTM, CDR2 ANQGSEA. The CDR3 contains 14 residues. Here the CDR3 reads CSVRRDSGSNEQFF. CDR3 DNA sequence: TGCAGCGTACGCCGGGACAGCGGATCCAATGAGCAGTTCTTC.

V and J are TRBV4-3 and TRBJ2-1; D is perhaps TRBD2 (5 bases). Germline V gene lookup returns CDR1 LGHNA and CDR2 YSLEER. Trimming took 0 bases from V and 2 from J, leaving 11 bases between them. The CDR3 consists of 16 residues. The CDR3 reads CASSQDTGSAYNEQFF. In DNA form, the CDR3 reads TGCGCCAGCAGCCAAGATACGGGAAGTGCCTACAATGAGCAGTTCTTC.

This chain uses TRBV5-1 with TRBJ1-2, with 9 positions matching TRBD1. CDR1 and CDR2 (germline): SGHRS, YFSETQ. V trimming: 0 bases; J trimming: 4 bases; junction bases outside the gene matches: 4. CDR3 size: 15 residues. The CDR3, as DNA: TGCGCCAGCAGCTTGGCCGGGACAGGGTCCTATGGCTACACCTTC. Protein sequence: CASSLAGTGSYGYTF.

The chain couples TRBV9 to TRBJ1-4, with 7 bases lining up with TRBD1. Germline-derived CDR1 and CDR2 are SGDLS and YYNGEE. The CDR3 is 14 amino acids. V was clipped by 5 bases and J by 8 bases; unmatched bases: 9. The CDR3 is CASSFRGTEEKLFF. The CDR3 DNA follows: TGTGCCAGCAGTTTCCGTGGGACAGAAGAAAAACTGTTTTTT.

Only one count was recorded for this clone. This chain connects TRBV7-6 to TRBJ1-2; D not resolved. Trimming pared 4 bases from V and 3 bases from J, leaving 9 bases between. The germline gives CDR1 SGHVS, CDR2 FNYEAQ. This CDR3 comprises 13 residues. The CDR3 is CASSSPPDYGYTF. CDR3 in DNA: TGTGCCAGCAGCTCCCCGCCGGACTATGGCTACACCTTC.

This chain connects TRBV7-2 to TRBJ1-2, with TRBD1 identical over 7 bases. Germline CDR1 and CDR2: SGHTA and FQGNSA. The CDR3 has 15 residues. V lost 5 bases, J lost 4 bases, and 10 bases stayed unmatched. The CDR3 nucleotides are TGTGCCAGCAGCCGGGGACAGCACGCAGGCTATGGCTACACCTTC. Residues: CASSRGQHAGYGYTF.

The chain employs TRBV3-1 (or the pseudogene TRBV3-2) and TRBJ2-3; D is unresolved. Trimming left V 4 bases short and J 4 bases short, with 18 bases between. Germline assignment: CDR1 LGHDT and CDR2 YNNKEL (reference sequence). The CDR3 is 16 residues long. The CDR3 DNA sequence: TGTGCCAGCAGCCCCCGGGCCCCAACGTCGGCAGATACGCAGTATTTT. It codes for CASSPRAPTSADTQYF.